The T cell receptor (beta chain) described here comes from a study of cytomegalovirus exposure and HLA in healthy donors. Broader study findings: It was taken for granted in presence/absence analyses that sequencing depth across donors was roughly uniform.

As for this clone: Its cognate antigen is unknown.

The PCR used 60 Vbeta and 13 Jbeta primers. Using immunoSEQ multiplex PCR, the repertoire was profiled, and TCRdb retains in-frame clones only, with some absent. The sample has some 160,000 clones, around 84% seen once. V was clipped by 5 bases and J by 2 bases, with 19 bases between them. From germline, CDR1 is SEHNR and CDR2 FQNEAQ (reference sequence). This CDR3 has 17 residues. This sequence joins TRBV7-9 and TRBJ1-5, with D possibly being TRBD1 (5 bases). The sequence was collected from a boy between 2 and 10 years old in good health and CMV-seronegative. Sample: PBMCs. The CDR3 region is CASSMGGLAGRNQPQHF. The CDR3 DNA reads as TGTGCCAGCAGCATGGGGGGTCTTGCAGGCCGCAATCAGCCCCAGCATTTT.